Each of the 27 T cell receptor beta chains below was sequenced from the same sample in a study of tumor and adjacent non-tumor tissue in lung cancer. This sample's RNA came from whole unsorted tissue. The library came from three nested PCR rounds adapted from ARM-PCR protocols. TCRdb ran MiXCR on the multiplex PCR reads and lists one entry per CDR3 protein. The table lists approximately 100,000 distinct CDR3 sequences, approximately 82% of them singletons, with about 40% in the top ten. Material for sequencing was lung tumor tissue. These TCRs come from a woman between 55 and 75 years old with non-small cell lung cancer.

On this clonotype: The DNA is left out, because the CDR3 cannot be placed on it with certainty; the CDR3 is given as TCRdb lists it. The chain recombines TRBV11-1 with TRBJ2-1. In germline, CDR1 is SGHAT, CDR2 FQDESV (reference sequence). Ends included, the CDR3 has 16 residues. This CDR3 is CASSSSGSSFYNEQFF.

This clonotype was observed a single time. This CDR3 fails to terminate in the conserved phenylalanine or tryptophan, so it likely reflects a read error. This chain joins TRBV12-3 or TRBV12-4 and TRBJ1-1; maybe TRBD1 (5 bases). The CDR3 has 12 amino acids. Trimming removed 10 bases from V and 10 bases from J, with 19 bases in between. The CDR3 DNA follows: TGTGCCAACACCGACTTGGGGGAAGTAGCTTTCTAT. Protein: CANTDLGEVAFY.

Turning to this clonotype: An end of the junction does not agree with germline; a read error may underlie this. The CDR3 sequence is CASSLRYITGELFF. The CDR3 DNA is TGTGCCAGCAGCTTGCGGTACATCACCGGGGAACTGTTTTTT. V is TRBV11-2 and J is TRBJ2-2; possible D gene TRBD2, 5 bases. CDR3 length: 14 amino acids. Germline V gives CDR1 SGHAT, CDR2 FQNNGV.

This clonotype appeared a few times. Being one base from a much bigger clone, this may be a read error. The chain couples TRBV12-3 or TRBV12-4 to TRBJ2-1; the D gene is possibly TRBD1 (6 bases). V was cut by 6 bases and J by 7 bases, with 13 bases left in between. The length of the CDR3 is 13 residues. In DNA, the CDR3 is TGTGCCAGCAGAACCACAGGGTTAAATGAGCAGTTCTTC. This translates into CASRTTGLNEQFF.

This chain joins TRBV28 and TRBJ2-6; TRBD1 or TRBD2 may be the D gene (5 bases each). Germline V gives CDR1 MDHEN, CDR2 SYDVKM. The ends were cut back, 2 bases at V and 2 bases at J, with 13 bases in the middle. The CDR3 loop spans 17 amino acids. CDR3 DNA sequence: TGTGCCAGCAGTTTAGGGGGTTCCTCACCTGGGGCCAACGTCCTGACTTTC. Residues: CASSLGGSSPGANVLTF.

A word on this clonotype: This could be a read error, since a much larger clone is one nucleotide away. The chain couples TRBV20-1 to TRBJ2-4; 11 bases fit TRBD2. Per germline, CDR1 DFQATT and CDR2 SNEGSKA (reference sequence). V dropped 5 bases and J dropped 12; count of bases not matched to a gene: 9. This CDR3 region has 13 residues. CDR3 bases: TGCAGTGCTCGTCCCGGGACTAGCGGAACTCAGTACTTC. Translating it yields CSARPGTSGTQYF.

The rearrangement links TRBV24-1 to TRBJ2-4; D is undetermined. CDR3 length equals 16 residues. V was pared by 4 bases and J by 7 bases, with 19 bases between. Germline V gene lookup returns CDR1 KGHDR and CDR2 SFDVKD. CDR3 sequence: CATSDARPGTLNIQYF. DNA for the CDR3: TGTGCCACCAGTGACGCAAGGCCGGGCACCCTTAACATTCAGTACTTC.

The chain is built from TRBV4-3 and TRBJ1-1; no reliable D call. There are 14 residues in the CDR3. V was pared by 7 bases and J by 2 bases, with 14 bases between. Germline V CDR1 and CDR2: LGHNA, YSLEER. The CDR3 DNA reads TGCGCCAGCAACCTAAACGGCTCTAACACTGAAGCTTTCTTT. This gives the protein CASNLNGSNTEAFF.

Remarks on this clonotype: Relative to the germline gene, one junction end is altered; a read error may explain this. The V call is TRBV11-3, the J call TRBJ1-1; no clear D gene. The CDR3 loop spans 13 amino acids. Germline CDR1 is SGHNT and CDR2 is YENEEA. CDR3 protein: CASSLLQNTEPFF. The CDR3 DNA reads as TGTGCCAGCAGCTTATTACAGAACACTGAACCTTTCTTT. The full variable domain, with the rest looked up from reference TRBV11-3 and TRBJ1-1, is EAGVVQSPRYKIIEKKQPVAFWCNPISGHNTLYWYLQNLGQGPELLIRYENEEAVDDSQLPKDRFSAERLKGVDSTLKIQPAELGDSAVYLCASSLLQNTEPFFGQGTRLTVV.

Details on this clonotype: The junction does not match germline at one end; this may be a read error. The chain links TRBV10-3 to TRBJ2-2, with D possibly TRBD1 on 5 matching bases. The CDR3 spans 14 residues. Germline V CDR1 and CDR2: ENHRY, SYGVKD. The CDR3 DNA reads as TGTGCCATCAGTGCACAATCGGACACCCGGGAGCTGTTTTTT. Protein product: CAISAQSDTRELFF.

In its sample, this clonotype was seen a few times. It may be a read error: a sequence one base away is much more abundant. The CDR3 sequence is CSVEDSSEANVLTF. CDR3 bases: TGCAGCGTTGAAGACAGCTCTGAGGCCAACGTCCTGACTTTC. This rearrangement joins TRBV29-1 to TRBJ2-6; D not resolved. The CDR3 is made up of 14 amino acids. CDR1 is SQVTM and CDR2 is ANQGSEA in the germline V gene.

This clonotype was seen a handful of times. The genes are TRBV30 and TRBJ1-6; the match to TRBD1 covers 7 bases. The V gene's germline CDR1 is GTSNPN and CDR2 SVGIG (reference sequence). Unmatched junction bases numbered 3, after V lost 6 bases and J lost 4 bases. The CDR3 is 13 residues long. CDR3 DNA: TGTGCCTGCAGGGGGGAATATAATTCACCCCTCCACTTT. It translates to CACRGEYNSPLHF.

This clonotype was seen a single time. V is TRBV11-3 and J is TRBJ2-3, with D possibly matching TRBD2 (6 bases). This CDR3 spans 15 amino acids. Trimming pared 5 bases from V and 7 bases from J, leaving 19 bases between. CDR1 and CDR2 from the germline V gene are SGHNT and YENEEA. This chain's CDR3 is CASSPTVQGGNTQYF. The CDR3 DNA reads TGTGCCAGCAGCCCCACCGTGCAGGGAGGTAATACGCAGTATTTT.

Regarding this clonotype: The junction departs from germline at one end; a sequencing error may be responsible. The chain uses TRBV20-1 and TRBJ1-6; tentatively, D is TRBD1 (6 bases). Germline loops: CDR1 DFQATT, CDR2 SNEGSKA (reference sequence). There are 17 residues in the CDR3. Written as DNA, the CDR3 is TGCAGTGCCTCCGGGACAAGGGGAAGTTCCTATAATTCACTCCTCCACTTT. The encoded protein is CSASGTRGSSYNSLLHF.

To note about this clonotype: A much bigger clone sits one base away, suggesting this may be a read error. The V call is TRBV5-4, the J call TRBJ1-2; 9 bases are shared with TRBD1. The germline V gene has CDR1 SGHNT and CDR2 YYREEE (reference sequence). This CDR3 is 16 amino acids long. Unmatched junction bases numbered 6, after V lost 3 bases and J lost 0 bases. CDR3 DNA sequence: TGTGCCAGCAGCTGCGGACAGGGGATTGCTAACTATGGCTACACCTTC. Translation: CASSCGQGIANYGYTF. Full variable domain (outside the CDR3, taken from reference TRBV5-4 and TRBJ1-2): ETGVTQSPTHLIKTRGQQVTLRCSSQSGHNTVSWYQQALGQGPQFIFQYYREEENGRGNFPPRFSGLQFPNYSSELNVNALELDDSALYLCASSCGQGIANYGYTFGSGTRLTVV.

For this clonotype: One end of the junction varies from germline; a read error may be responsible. CDR3 coding DNA: TGCGCCAGCAGACAAGATAGGATGCCAGATACGCAGTATTTT. Its protein is CASRQDRMPDTQYF. The chain employs TRBV4-3 and TRBJ2-3; D uncertain. CDR1 and CDR2 from the germline V gene are LGHNA and YSLEER. The length of the CDR3 is 14 residues.

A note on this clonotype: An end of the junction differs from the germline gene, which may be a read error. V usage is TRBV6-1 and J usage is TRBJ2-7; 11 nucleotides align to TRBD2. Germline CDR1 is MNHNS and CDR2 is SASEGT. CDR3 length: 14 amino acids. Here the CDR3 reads CTSSRRLAGYEQYF. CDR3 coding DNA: TGTACCAGCAGCCGCAGACTAGCGGGGTACGAGCAGTACTTC.

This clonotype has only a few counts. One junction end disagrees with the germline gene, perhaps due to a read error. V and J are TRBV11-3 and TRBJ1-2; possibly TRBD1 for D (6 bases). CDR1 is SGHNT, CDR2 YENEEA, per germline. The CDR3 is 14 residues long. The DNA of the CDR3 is TGTGCCAGCGGCTTTGCTGGGGGCGTTAATGGCTACACCTTC. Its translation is CASGFAGGVNGYTF.

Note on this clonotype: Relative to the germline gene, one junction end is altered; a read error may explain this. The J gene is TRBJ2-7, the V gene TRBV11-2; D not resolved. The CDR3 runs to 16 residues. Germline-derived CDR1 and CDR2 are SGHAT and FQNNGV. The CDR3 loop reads CASSSTESAGSYEQNF. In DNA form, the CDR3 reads TGTGCCAGCAGCTCCACCGAAAGTGCAGGCTCCTACGAACAGAACTTC.

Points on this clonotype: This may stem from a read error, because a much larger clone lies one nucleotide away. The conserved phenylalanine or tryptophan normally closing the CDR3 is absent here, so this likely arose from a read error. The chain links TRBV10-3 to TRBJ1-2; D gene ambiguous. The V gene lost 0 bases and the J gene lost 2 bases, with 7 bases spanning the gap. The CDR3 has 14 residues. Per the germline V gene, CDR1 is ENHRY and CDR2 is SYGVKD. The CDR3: CAISESWENYGYTL. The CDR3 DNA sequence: TGTGCCATCAGTGAGTCTTGGGAAAACTATGGCTACACCCTC.

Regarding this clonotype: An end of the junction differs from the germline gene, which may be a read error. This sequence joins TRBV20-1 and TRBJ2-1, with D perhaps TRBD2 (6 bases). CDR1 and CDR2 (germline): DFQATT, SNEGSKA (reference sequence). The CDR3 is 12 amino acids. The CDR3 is CCTSLVDNEQFF. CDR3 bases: TGCTGTACTAGCCTCGTAGACAATGAGCAATTCTTC.

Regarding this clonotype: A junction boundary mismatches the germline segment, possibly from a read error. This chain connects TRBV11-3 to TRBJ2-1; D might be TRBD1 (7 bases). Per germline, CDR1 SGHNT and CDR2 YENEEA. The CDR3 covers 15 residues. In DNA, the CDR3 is TGTGCCAGCAGGTTAGGAGGGGGCTCCTACAATAAGCAGTTCTTC. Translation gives CASRLGGGSYNKQFF.

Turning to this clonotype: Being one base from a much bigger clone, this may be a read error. The CDR3 nucleotides are TGTGCCAGCAGCCCACAGGCCCAAGAGACCCAGTACTTC. Encoded protein: CASSPQAQETQYF. V gene TRBV6-6 combines with J gene TRBJ2-5, with D possibly TRBD1 on 5 matching bases. This CDR3 contains 13 residues. V lost 6 bases and J 1 base, leaving 9 bases between the germline ends. Germline-derived CDR1 and CDR2 are MNHNY and SVGAGI (reference sequence).

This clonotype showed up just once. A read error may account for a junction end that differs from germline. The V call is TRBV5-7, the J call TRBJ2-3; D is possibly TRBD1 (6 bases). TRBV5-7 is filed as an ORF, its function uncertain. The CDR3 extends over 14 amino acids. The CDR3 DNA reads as TGTGCCGGCAGCTCAGGGGATTGCACAGATACGCAGTATTTT. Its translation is CAGSSGDCTDTQYF.

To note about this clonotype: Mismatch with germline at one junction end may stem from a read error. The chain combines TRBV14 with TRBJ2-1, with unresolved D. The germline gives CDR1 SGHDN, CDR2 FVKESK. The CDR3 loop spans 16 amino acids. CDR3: CASSQYRKVSYNEQLF. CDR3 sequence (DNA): TGTGCCAGTAGCCAATATCGGAAGGTGTCCTACAATGAGCAGCTCTTC.

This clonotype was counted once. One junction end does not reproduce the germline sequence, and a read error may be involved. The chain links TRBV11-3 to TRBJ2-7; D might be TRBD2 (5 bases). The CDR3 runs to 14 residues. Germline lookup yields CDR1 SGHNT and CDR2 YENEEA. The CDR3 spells CAGSLDTGTYGQYF. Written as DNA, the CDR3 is TGTGCCGGCAGCTTGGATACGGGAACCTACGGGCAGTACTTC. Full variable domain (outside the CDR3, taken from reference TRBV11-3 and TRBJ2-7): EAGVVQSPRYKIIEKKQPVAFWCNPISGHNTLYWYLQNLGQGPELLIRYENEEAVDDSQLPKDRFSAERLKGVDSTLKIQPAELGDSAVYLCAGSLDTGTYGQYFGPGTRLTVT.

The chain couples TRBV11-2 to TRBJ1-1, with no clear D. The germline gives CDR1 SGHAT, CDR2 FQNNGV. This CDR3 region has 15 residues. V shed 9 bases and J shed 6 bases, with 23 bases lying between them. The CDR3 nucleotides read TGTGCCAGTAGCCTTACGATAGGGATGAGGGCTGAAGCTTTCTTT. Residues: CASSLTIGMRAEAFF.